The rows below give T cell receptor beta chains drawn from one sample of a study of blood T cell repertoires in COVID-19. Sequencing used immunoSEQ multiplex PCR; TCRdb keeps in-frame clones, though not all of them. The data show under 300,000 clones, 85% to 90% seen once. Input material: peripheral blood. The receptor set was obtained from a woman between 65 and 79 years old with active or convalescent COVID-19. CDR3s include the opening cysteine and the closing phenylalanine or tryptophan. The D gene is left open where the match is weak. Clone size is given for some rows only: seen once, a few or many times, or a class if the clone is expanded.

>TRBJ1-2|-|-|TRBV10-1
TGCGCCAGCAGTGAATCAGGGTCATATGGCTACACCTTC
CASSESGSYGYTF
>TRBJ1-1|-|-|TRBV9
TGTGCCAGCTCAGAAGGACAGAACACTGAAGCTTTCTTT
CASSEGQNTEAFF
>TRBJ1-1|-|-|TRBV10-1
TGCGCCAGCAGTAACAGCAGAACTGAAGCTTTCTTT
CASSNSRTEAFF
>TRBJ1-2|-|-|TRBV6-5
TGTGCCAGCTCCGGTACCCGGGGATATGGCTACACCTTC
CASSGTRGYGYTF
>TRBJ1-3|-|-|TRBV6-5
TGTGCCATCCGAATCGGGGGAAACACCATATATTTT
CAIRIGGNTIYF
>TRBJ1-1|-|-|TRBV27
TGTGCCAGCAGTTTAGGGGTCAGGGTGATGACTGAAGCTTTCTTT
CASSLGVRVMTEAFF
>TRBJ2-5|-|TRBD1|TRBV7-2
TGTGCCAGCAGCCGCGGACAGGGGGCGGCGGAGACCCAGTACTTC
CASSRGQGAAETQYF
>TRBJ1-4|few|TRBD1|TRBV4-3
TGCGCCAGCAGCCAAGATCTTGGGACAGGGGTGAAAAAACTGTTTTTT
CASSQDLGTGVKKLFF
>TRBJ1-5|once|TRBD1|TRBV19
TGTGCCAGTAGTGCCGGGACAGGTCTTAATCAGCCCCAGCATTTT
CASSAGTGLNQPQHF
>TRBJ1-1|-|-|TRBV2
TGTGCCAGCAATTCCGTGGATGCGGGAACTGAAGCTTTCTTT
CASNSVDAGTEAFF
>TRBJ1-5|-|TRBD1|TRBV20-1
TGCAGTGCTAGTACAGGGGACAATCAGCCCCAGCATTTT
CSASTGDNQPQHF
>TRBJ2-4|once|TRBD2|TRBV11-3
TGTGCCAGCAGCTTAGCCGGGACTAGCGGAAACATTCAGTACTTC
CASSLAGTSGNIQYF
>TRBJ2-3|-|-|TRBV29-1
TGCAGCGTTAGCGGAGGGCCAGATACGCAGTATTTT
CSVSGGPDTQYF
>TRBJ2-3|once|-|TRBV3-1/TRBV3-2
TGTGCCAGCAGTCCAGGACTCCAATGGGATACGCAGTATTTT
CASSPGLQWDTQYF
>TRBJ1-4|-|TRBD1|TRBV7-6
TGTGCCAGCAGCTCTCAGGGGGCGGGTGAAAAACTGTTTTTT
CASSSQGAGEKLFF
>TRBJ2-3|once|-|TRBV5-8
TGTGCCAGCAGCCCATGGGGCCTCACAGATACGCAGTATTTT
CASSPWGLTDTQYF
>TRBJ1-2|once|TRBD1|TRBV11-1
TGTGCCAGCAGCCCGGAGACAGGGCCCTATGGCTACACCTTC
CASSPETGPYGYTF
>TRBJ1-3|once|TRBD1|TRBV18
TGTGCCAGCTCTTCGGGACAGCTCTCTGGAAACACCATATATTTT
CASSSGQLSGNTIYF
>TRBJ2-7|few|TRBD1|TRBV5-1
TGCGCCAGCAGCTTCAGTCAGGGGGCCTACGAGCAGTACTTC
CASSFSQGAYEQYF
>TRBJ2-7|-|-|TRBV7-2
TGTGCCAGCAGCTACTCGCCGGCCTACGAGCAGTACTTC
CASSYSPAYEQYF
>TRBJ1-2|-|-|TRBV7-2
TGTGCCAGCAGCACTCCTCTCGGGTCGGGGAAAGGCTACACCTTC
CASSTPLGSGKGYTF
>TRBJ1-5|-|TRBD1|TRBV2
TGTGCCAGCAGTGCGACAGGGCCGAATCAGCCCCAGCATTTT
CASSATGPNQPQHF
>TRBJ2-1|-|TRBD1|TRBV20-1
TGCAGTGCTCGTGGGACAGTGAATAACAATGAGCAGTTCTTC
CSARGTVNNNEQFF
>TRBJ1-5|-|-|TRBV18
TGTGCCAGCTCACCAGGGGGCGGCACCAATCAGCCCCAGCATTTT
CASSPGGGTNQPQHF
>TRBJ1-4|-|TRBD1|TRBV7-2
TGTGCCAGCAGCCGCCAGACAGGGGGTAATGAAAAACTGTTTTTT
CASSRQTGGNEKLFF
>TRBJ1-6|-|-|TRBV18
TGTGCCAGCCACCCGGACAGCCTCCTGTCTCCCCTCCACTTT
CASHPDSLLSPLHF
>TRBJ1-1|-|-|TRBV5-5
TGTGCCAGCAGCTTGGAGGCAGGGGCCGTCCGTGAAGCTTTCTTT
CASSLEAGAVREAFF
>TRBJ1-5|once|-|TRBV12-3/TRBV12-4
TGTGCCAGCAGTTTACAGGGGTTACAGCCCCAGCATTTT
CASSLQGLQPQHF
>TRBJ1-2|once|TRBD1|TRBV7-8
TGTGCCAGCAGCTTAGAAGGGACAGATGGCTACACCTTC
CASSLEGTDGYTF